The clone carrying this T cell receptor (beta chain) was recorded at least ten times. Its antigen is unknown. These data originate in a study of CD8 T cells in ankylosing spondylitis. Whole-study findings and limits: With a CD8+ phenotype, disease-linked clones were relatively rare in peripheral blood. Earlier work had already found some motif variants in reactive arthritis synovial fluid and blood. Disease-linked clones reportedly concentrated significantly in matched ankylosing spondylitis synovial fluid.

The CDR3 loop spans 17 amino acids. V lost 2 bases, J lost 0 bases, and 13 bases lay in between. CDR1 is MGHDK and CDR2 is SYGVNS in the germline V gene. In making TCR beta libraries, quantitative 5'-RACE with molecular barcodes was used. TCRdb itself ran the 5' RACE reads through MiXCR, one entry per CDR3 protein. The repertoire has 24,000 or so distinct CDR3 sequences, 10% to 15% of them found once; the top ten carry about a third. Sequences were obtained from blood. V is TRBV25-1 and J is TRBJ2-2; D possibly corresponds to TRBD2 (6 bases). This clonotype was obtained from a male donor with ankylosing spondylitis or in good health (not recorded which). The CDR3 nucleotides are TGTGCCAGCAGTGAAGTGAGGAGGGTGGCGAACACCGGGGAGCTGTTTTTT. Translation: CASSEVRRVANTGELFF.